This T cell receptor beta chain was retrieved from a study of cytomegalovirus exposure and HLA in healthy donors. The germline CDR1 and CDR2 sequences are SGDLS and YYNGEE. The CDR3 is 15 residues long. V lost 3 bases to trimming and J lost 6 bases; unmatched junction nucleotides: 6. TCRdb's table, derived via immunoSEQ multiplex PCR, lists solely in-frame clones and lacks some. The sample holds about 100,000 clones, roughly 95% seen once. The chain combines TRBV9 with TRBJ1-6, with TRBD1 identical over 7 bases. The sequence derives from a woman between 18 and 29 years old in good health and CMV-seronegative. What was sequenced was PBMCs. The CDR3 spells CASSGGQQLNSPLHF. CDR3 nucleotides: TGTGCCAGCAGCGGGGGACAGCAGCTTAATTCACCCCTCCACTTT.